This T cell receptor beta chain is from a study of early stage breast cancer tumors. This clone was counted a single time. The antigen is unknown. The CDR3 sequence is 12 residues long. V was cut by 4 bases and J by 6 bases, with 6 bases left in between. Germline CDR1 and CDR2: SGHVS and FNYEAQ. Each sample had two DNA replicates, approximately 0.5 ug blood or around 1.4 ug tissue. Clones were read by immunoSEQ multiplex PCR, and TCRdb kept only the in-frame ones, dropping some. Of tens of thousands of clones in the sample, around 75% were seen once. Points from the study as a whole: Blood repertoires resembled normal breast more than tumor. Compared with adjacent normal breast tissue, tumors showed around 2.5-fold greater T cell density and higher clonality. Functional markers like CD4, CD8 and FOXP3 were missed in bulk sequencing.

The origin of this receptor is a person in their 40s with breast cancer. Input material: blood. This chain uses TRBV7-6 with TRBJ2-2; D call uncertain. The CDR3 sequence: CASSSVAGELFF. The CDR3, as DNA: TGTGCCAGCAGCTCGGTCGCCGGGGAGCTGTTTTTT.